This T cell receptor beta chain derives from a study of T-cell reconstitution after alpha-beta-depleted transplantation in children. CDR1 and CDR2 (germline): SGHTA, FQGNSA. The CDR3 has 13 amino acids. Trimming left V 4 bases short and J 2 bases short, with 8 bases between. Using unique molecular identifiers, the investigators prepared the TCRbeta library. MiXCR, run by TCRdb on the PCR reads, gives a single entry per CDR3 protein. Of about 610,000 distinct CDR3 sequences listed, approximately 10% are singletons. V is TRBV7-2 and J is TRBJ2-5; D not resolved. This specimen consisted of PBMCs from the stem cell graft donor, obtained from the stem cell graft. This sequence was found in a human donor who donated a stem cell graft to a child with acute myeloid leukemia. CDR3 DNA: TGTGCCAGCAGCTCACAGCAACAAGAGACCCAGTACTTC. Translating gives CASSSQQQETQYF. The full variable domain, with the rest looked up from reference TRBV7-2 and TRBJ2-5, is GAGVSQSPSNKVTEKGKDVELRCDPISGHTALYWYRQSLGQGLEFLIYFQGNSAPDKSGLPSDRFSAERTGGSVSTLTIQRTQQEDSAVYLCASSSQQQETQYFGPGTRLLVL.